This is a list of T cell receptor beta chains from one sample in a study of OX40 agonist ivuxolimab in advanced cancers. Repertoires were generated with immunoSEQ multiplex PCR, while TCRdb's copy carries only in-frame clones and drops some. The data hold roughly 29,000 clones, with less than 95% observed a single time. Specimen: CD4+ or CD8+ T cells sorted from blood, collected in a trial of the OX40 agonist ivuxolimab. These receptors came from an adult with an advanced solid tumor such as melanoma, head and neck, liver or kidney cancer. Each CDR3 is given with its conserved first and last residue. Each record gives: V gene, J gene, D gene, CDR3 length, clone size, CDR3 protein, CDR3 DNA. The D gene is left open where the match is weak. Size tells how often a clone was seen (once, few, many) or the class of an expanded clone, and some rows leave it out.

v_call: TRBV15
j_call: TRBJ2-5
d_call: TRBD1
cdr3_length: 15
clone_size: -
cdr3_aa: CATSFTGGLQETQYF
cdr3_nt: TGTGCCACCAGCTTCACAGGGGGACTCCAAGAGACCCAGTACTTC

v_call: TRBV7-8
j_call: TRBJ2-7
d_call: -
cdr3_length: 16
clone_size: -
cdr3_aa: CASSGWELGSSYEQYF
cdr3_nt: TGTGCCAGCAGCGGCTGGGAACTCGGCAGCTCCTACGAGCAGTACTTC

v_call: TRBV7-8
j_call: TRBJ2-7
d_call: TRBD2
cdr3_length: 15
clone_size: -
cdr3_aa: CASRPLREQGDEQYF
cdr3_nt: TGTGCCAGCAGACCCCTGCGGGAGCAGGGCGACGAGCAGTACTTC

v_call: TRBV13
j_call: TRBJ2-7
d_call: -
cdr3_length: 17
clone_size: once
cdr3_aa: CASSPQPPGGPSYEQYF
cdr3_nt: TGTGCCAGCAGCCCTCAACCCCCGGGCGGACCCTCCTACGAGCAGTACTTC

v_call: TRBV29-1
j_call: TRBJ2-7
d_call: -
cdr3_length: 14
clone_size: -
cdr3_aa: CSVTGTDNYEGQYF
cdr3_nt: TGCAGCGTTACCGGGACCGACAACTACGAAGGGCAGTACTTC

v_call: TRBV14
j_call: TRBJ2-3
d_call: TRBD2
cdr3_length: 13
clone_size: -
cdr3_aa: CASSLAGLDTQYF
cdr3_nt: TGTGCCAGCAGCCTAGCGGGTCTTGATACGCAGTATTTT

v_call: TRBV7-2
j_call: TRBJ1-3
d_call: -
cdr3_length: 18
clone_size: -
cdr3_aa: CASSLVSGATFSGNTIYF
cdr3_nt: TGTGCCAGCAGCTTAGTAAGCGGGGCGACCTTCTCTGGAAACACCATATATTTT

v_call: TRBV10-2
j_call: TRBJ2-7
d_call: -
cdr3_length: 12
clone_size: -
cdr3_aa: CASTSGLYEQYF
cdr3_nt: TGCGCCAGCACCAGCGGCCTCTACGAGCAGTACTTC

v_call: TRBV7-8
j_call: TRBJ2-1
d_call: TRBD2
cdr3_length: 15
clone_size: -
cdr3_aa: CASSSSGRIHNEQFF
cdr3_nt: TGTGCCAGCAGTTCTAGCGGGAGGATCCACAATGAGCAGTTCTTC

v_call: TRBV11-3
j_call: TRBJ2-7
d_call: -
cdr3_length: 15
clone_size: -
cdr3_aa: CASSLDPDYPYEQYF
cdr3_nt: TGTGCCAGCAGCTTAGACCCGGACTACCCCTACGAGCAGTACTTC

v_call: TRBV19
j_call: TRBJ2-1
d_call: -
cdr3_length: 15
clone_size: -
cdr3_aa: CASSNSGSSYNEQFF
cdr3_nt: TGTGCCAGTAGTAACTCCGGGAGCTCCTACAATGAGCAGTTCTTC

v_call: TRBV4-1
j_call: TRBJ2-1
d_call: TRBD2
cdr3_length: 12
clone_size: -
cdr3_aa: CASSQAGGSRFF
cdr3_nt: TGCGCCAGCAGCCAAGCGGGAGGGTCCCGGTTCTTC

v_call: TRBV7-6
j_call: TRBJ2-3
d_call: -
cdr3_length: 14
clone_size: -
cdr3_aa: CASSLVAPADTQYF
cdr3_nt: TGTGCCAGCAGCTTAGTAGCACCAGCAGATACGCAGTATTTT

v_call: TRBV9
j_call: TRBJ1-5
d_call: -
cdr3_length: 13
clone_size: few
cdr3_aa: CASSGRGDQPQHF
cdr3_nt: TGTGCCAGCAGCGGACGTGGAGATCAGCCCCAGCATTTT

v_call: TRBV15
j_call: TRBJ1-6
d_call: -
cdr3_length: 14
clone_size: -
cdr3_aa: CATSRVGGYSPLHF
cdr3_nt: TGTGCCACCAGCAGAGTGGGGGGTTATTCACCCCTCCACTTT